Shown below are 12 T cell receptor beta chains from a single sample sequenced in a study of T cells after posttransplantation cyclophosphamide. The repertoire was sequenced with immunoSEQ multiplex PCR; TCRdb's copy has only in-frame clones and lacks some. The data hold roughly 7,200 clones, with about 98% observed a single time. Specimen: naive CD8+ T cells sorted from PBMCs. Receptors originate from a young woman in good health and a related stem cell transplant donor.

The chain recombines TRBV10-3 with TRBJ2-2, with 11 bases aligning to TRBD2. Germline CDR1 reads ENHRY; CDR2 reads SYGVKD. Trimming took 2 bases from V and 3 from J; bases not matched to a gene: 17. The CDR3 covers 21 residues. CDR3 protein: CAISEPRLLPSGGSHTGELFF. The CDR3 region has the DNA TGTGCCATCAGTGAGCCACGACTTCTCCCTAGCGGGGGGTCCCACACCGGGGAGCTGTTTTTT.

This chain joins TRBV7-9 and TRBJ1-1; a possible D gene is TRBD1 (6 bases). The CDR3 has 14 residues. V lost 1 base and J 1 base, leaving 7 bases between the germline ends. From germline, CDR1 is SEHNR and CDR2 FQNEAQ (reference sequence). The CDR3 DNA sequence: TGTGCCAGCAGCTTAGTACAGGGGAACACTGAAGCTTTCTTT. This codes for CASSLVQGNTEAFF.

V gene TRBV6-5 combines with J gene TRBJ2-2, with D unclear. The germline V gene has CDR1 MNHEY and CDR2 SVGAGI. This CDR3 spans 13 amino acids. Deletions cut 4 bases from V and 5 bases from J, with 8 bases between. The CDR3, as DNA: TGTGCCAGCAGTTCCACAGATACCGGGGAGCTGTTTTTT. It is translated as CASSSTDTGELFF.

This clone was seen a single time. V usage is TRBV10-1 and J usage is TRBJ2-7, with a possible D match to TRBD2 (6 bases). Germline CDR1 reads WNHNN; CDR2 reads SYGVQD (reference sequence). The CDR3 consists of 15 residues. V lost 5 bases and J 5 bases, leaving 19 bases between the germline ends. The CDR3 loop is CASSFGLGEEDEQYF. CDR3 nucleotide sequence: TGCGCCAGCAGTTTCGGCCTGGGGGAGGAGGACGAGCAGTACTTC.

CDR3 DNA: TGTGCCAGCAGGGAGGGACTAGCTAGCACAGATACGCAGTATTTT. Translation: CASREGLASTDTQYF. The V and J genes are TRBV2 and TRBJ2-3, with 9 bases that match TRBD2. The CDR3 contains 15 residues. J lost 0 bases, V lost 6 bases, and 4 bases had no gene match. CDR1 and CDR2 (germline): SNHLY, FYNNEI.

In this sample, this clone turned up once. The chain couples TRBV7-9 to TRBJ2-7, with D possibly matching TRBD1 (7 bases). Germline V gene lookup returns CDR1 SEHNR and CDR2 FQNEAQ (reference sequence). The CDR3 contains 19 residues. Trimming removed 5 bases at V and 0 bases at J, with 26 bases between. CDR3 nucleotides: TGTGCCAGCAGCGCGGGATTCACAGGAAGGGGGCTGTCCTCCTACGAGCAGTACTTC. It specifies CASSAGFTGRGLSSYEQYF.

This clone was picked up one time. The V and J genes are TRBV11-2 and TRBJ2-3; 7 nucleotides agree with TRBD1. Per germline, CDR1 SGHAT and CDR2 FQNNGV. The CDR3 covers 17 residues. With V trimmed by 4 bases and J by 2 bases, 12 bases remained unmatched. CDR3 bases: TGTGCCAGCAGCTCTAACCGGGACAGTGCCTTCACAGATACGCAGTATTTT. Amino acids: CASSSNRDSAFTDTQYF.

This chain links TRBV7-8 with TRBJ2-3; the D gene is possibly TRBD2 (6 bases). The V and J ends lost 3 bases and 2 bases respectively, with 24 bases between them. The CDR3 totals 19 residues. The germline CDR1 and CDR2 sequences are SGHVS and FQNEAQ. CDR3: CASSFVVGGIGDITDTQYF. Written as DNA, the CDR3 is TGTGCCAGCAGCTTCGTGGTCGGGGGAATCGGGGATATCACAGATACGCAGTATTTT.

The V gene is TRBV4-3, the J gene TRBJ2-2; tentative D call: TRBD1 (5 bases). The CDR3 extends over 13 amino acids. The germline V and J ends were trimmed by 5 bases and 1 base, with 5 bases remaining between them. Germline CDR1 and CDR2: LGHNA and YSLEER. CDR3 in amino acids: CASSDRNTGELFF. DNA for the CDR3: TGCGCCAGCAGCGACAGGAACACCGGGGAGCTGTTTTTT.

The V call is TRBV7-9, the J call TRBJ2-5; 8 bases line up with TRBD1. Germline CDR1 reads SEHNR; CDR2 reads FQNEAQ (reference sequence). The CDR3 runs 15 residues. Trimming cost V 5 bases and J 3 bases; bases outside gene matches: 8. This CDR3 reads CASSSPDREKETQYF. In DNA, the CDR3 is TGTGCCAGCAGCAGTCCGGACAGGGAGAAAGAGACCCAGTACTTC.

V is TRBV4-2 and J is TRBJ2-2; TRBD2 aligns across 8 bases. Trimming cost V 5 bases and J 8 bases; bases outside gene matches: 10. CDR1 LGHNA and CDR2 YNFKEQ come from the germline V gene. This CDR3 has 15 residues. For the CDR3, the DNA is TGTGCCAGCAGCTTCAGGCAAGCGGGGGAAGGGGAGCTGTTTTTT. Protein product: CASSFRQAGEGELFF.

The chain employs TRBV4-2 and TRBJ2-7, with D perhaps TRBD2 (6 bases). Per the germline V gene, CDR1 is LGHNA and CDR2 is YNFKEQ. The CDR3 loop spans 15 amino acids. Trimming removed 2 bases from V and 1 base from J, with 12 bases in between. CDR3 DNA: TGTGCCAGCAGCCAATTGCGGGGAATATCCTACGAGCAGTACTTC. Its protein is CASSQLRGISYEQYF.